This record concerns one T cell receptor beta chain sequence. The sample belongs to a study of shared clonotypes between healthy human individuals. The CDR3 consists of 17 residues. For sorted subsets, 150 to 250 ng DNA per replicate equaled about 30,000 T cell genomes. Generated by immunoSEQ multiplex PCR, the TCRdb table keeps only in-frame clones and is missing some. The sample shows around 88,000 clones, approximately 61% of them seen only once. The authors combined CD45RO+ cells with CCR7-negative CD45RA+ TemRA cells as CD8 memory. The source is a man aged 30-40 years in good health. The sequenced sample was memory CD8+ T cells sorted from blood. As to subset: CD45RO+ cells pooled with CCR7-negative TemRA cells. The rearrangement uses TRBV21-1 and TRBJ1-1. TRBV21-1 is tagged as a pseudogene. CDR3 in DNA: TGTGCCAGCAGCAAAGAGGGAGGGGCGCCTGAAGCCACTGAAGCTTTCTTT. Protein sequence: CASSKEGGAPEATEAFF.